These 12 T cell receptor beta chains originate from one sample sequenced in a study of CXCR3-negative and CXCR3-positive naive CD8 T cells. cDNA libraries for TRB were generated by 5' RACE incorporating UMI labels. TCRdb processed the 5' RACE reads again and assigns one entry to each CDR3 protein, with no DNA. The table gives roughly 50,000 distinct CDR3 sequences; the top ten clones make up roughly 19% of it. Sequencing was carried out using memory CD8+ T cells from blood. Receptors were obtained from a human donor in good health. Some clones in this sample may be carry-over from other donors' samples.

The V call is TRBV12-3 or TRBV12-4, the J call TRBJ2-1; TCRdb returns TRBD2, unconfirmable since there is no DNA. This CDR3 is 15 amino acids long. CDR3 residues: CASSPTRQGDNEQFF.

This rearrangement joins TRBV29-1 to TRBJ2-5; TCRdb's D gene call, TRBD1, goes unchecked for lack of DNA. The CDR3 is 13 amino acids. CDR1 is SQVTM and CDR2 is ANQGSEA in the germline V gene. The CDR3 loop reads CSVIQGARETQYF.

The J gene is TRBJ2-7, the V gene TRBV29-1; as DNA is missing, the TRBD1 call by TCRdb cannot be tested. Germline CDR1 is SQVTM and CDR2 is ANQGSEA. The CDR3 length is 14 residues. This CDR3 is CSVEGADSSYEQYF.

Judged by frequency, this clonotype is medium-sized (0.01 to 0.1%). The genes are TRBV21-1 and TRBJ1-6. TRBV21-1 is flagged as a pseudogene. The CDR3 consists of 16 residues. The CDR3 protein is CASSTTRRSLNSPLHF.

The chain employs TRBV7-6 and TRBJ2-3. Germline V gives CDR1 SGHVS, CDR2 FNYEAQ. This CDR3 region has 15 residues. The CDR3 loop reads CASSLALARTDTQYF.

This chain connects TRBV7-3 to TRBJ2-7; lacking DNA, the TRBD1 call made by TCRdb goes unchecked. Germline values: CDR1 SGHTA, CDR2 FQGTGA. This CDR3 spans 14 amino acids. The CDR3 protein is CASSPHGQSYEQYF.

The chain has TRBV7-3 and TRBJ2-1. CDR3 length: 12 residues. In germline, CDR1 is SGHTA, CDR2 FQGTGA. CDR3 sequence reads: CASSLTLGEQFF.

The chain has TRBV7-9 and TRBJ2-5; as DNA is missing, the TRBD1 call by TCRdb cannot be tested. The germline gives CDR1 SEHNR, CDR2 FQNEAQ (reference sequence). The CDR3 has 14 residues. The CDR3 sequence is CASSLVSDGETQYF.

CDR3 region: CASSLGTGLSTYEQYF. This chain joins TRBV7-6 and TRBJ2-7; the TCRdb D gene call, TRBD1, has no DNA to confirm it. Germline CDR1 and CDR2: SGHVS and FNYEAQ. This CDR3 has 16 residues.

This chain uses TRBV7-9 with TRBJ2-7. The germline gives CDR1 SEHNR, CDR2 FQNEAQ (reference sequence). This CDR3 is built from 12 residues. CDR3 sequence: CASSLVSFEQYF.

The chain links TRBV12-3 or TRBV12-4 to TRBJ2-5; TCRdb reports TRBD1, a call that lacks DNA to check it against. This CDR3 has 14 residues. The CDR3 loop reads CASSLGQIGKTQYF.

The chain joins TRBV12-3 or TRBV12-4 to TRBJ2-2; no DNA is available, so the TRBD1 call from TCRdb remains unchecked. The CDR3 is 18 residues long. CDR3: CASSLGRVGKEHTGELFF.